This TCR beta chain is from a study of early T cells in non-severe SARS-CoV-2 infection. Attachment of unique molecular identifiers to individual cDNA molecules was performed. TCRdb analysed the 5' RACE reads with MiXCR anew, one entry per CDR3 protein. The data show approximately 85,000 distinct CDR3 sequences, 12% seen once. V lost 3 bases and J lost 5; bases outside the gene matches: 9. The V gene's germline CDR1 is DFQATT and CDR2 SNEGSKA (reference sequence). CDR3 length: 15 residues. This clonotype came up many times. The sample was whole blood. The rearrangement joins TRBV20-1 to TRBJ2-1; 8 nucleotides agree with TRBD2. The clonotype originates from an adult who was a healthcare worker with PCR-confirmed SARS-CoV-2 infection or an uninfected control (not recorded which). The CDR3 DNA is TGCAGTGCTAGCCCGGGGAGCGGGAGCGACAATGAGCAGTTCTTC. It yields the protein CSASPGSGSDNEQFF.